This entry lists 11 T cell receptor beta chains sequenced from one sample in a study of control samples from healthy donors and cancer patients. TCRdb's table, derived via immunoSEQ multiplex PCR, lists solely in-frame clones and lacks some. The sample contains under 100,000 clones, just over 90% of which appear only once. The material sequenced was blood. The receptors shown here come from a young woman in good health.

The rearrangement links TRBV2 to TRBJ1-6; TRBD1 agrees at 11 bases. Germline V gene data show CDR1 as SNHLY and CDR2 as FYNNEI. V lost 5 bases to trimming and J lost 9 bases; unmatched junction nucleotides: 6. The CDR3 has 15 residues. The CDR3 DNA reads as TGTGCCAGCAGTCGGCGGACAGGGGGCGGTTCACCCCTCCACTTT. It codes for CASSRRTGGGSPLHF.

V and J are TRBV18 and TRBJ2-1; D is undetermined. This CDR3 region has 15 residues. Trimming removed 0 bases from V and 8 bases from J, with 14 bases in between. Germline values: CDR1 KGHSH, CDR2 LQKENI. As DNA, the CDR3 is TGTGCCAGCTCACCACCCTCACGGCAAGGAGATGAGCAGTTCTTC. The encoded protein is CASSPPSRQGDEQFF.

The gene calls are TRBV11-3 and TRBJ1-1; TRBD1 might be the D (5 bases). This CDR3 is built from 14 residues. Germline CDR1 is SGHNT and CDR2 is YENEEA. V was pared by 5 bases and J by 2 bases, with 12 bases between. The CDR3 DNA reads TGTGCCAGCAGCCTCCCCCAGGGTAACACTGAAGCTTTCTTT. Translating it yields CASSLPQGNTEAFF.

The V call is TRBV19, the J call TRBJ2-7, with 8 nucleotides matching TRBD1. The J segment lost 0 bases and the V segment lost 3 bases, leaving 4 bases of the junction unmatched. The CDR3 covers 15 residues. From germline, CDR1 is LNHDA and CDR2 SQIVND (reference sequence). The CDR3: CASSIGTGFSYEQYF. The CDR3 region has the DNA TGTGCCAGTAGTATCGGGACAGGCTTCTCCTACGAGCAGTACTTC. Full variable domain (missing parts from reference TRBV19 and TRBJ2-7): DGGITQSPKYLFRKEGQNVTLSCEQNLNHDAMYWYRQDPGQGLRLIYYSQIVNDFQKGDIAEGYSVSREKKESFPLTVTSAQKNPTAFYLCASSIGTGFSYEQYFGPGTRLTVT.

The chain recombines TRBV9 with TRBJ2-4; 9 nucleotides agree with TRBD2. This CDR3 contains 14 residues. The trim removed 3 bases at V and 6 bases at J, leaving 4 bases unmatched. CDR1 SGDLS and CDR2 YYNGEE come from the germline V gene. The CDR3 reads CASSAPAGGNIQYF. In DNA, the CDR3 is TGTGCCAGCAGCGCCCCAGCGGGGGGAAACATTCAGTACTTC.

The CDR3 nucleotides are TGTGCCACCAGCAGAGACTTGGGGGCCCCAGATACGCAGTATTTT. As protein: CATSRDLGAPDTQYF. This chain connects TRBV15 to TRBJ2-3; possibly TRBD1 for D (6 bases). Germline CDR1 LNHNV, CDR2 YYDKDF (reference sequence). V lost 0 bases and J lost 4, with 11 bases in between. This CDR3 has 15 residues.

The V gene is TRBV6-5, the J gene TRBJ1-5, with TRBD1 identical over 7 bases. This CDR3 has 14 residues. Unmatched junction bases numbered 5, after V lost 4 bases and J lost 5 bases. CDR1 is MNHEY, CDR2 SVGAGI, per germline. The CDR3 sequence: CASSSQGKDQPQHF. The CDR3 nucleotides read TGTGCCAGCAGTTCACAGGGGAAGGATCAGCCCCAGCATTTT.

The chain recombines TRBV20-1 with TRBJ1-2; a possible D gene is TRBD1 (6 bases). Germline V CDR1 and CDR2: DFQATT, SNEGSKA (reference sequence). V lost 3 bases and J lost 4, with 15 bases in between. The CDR3 is 14 residues long. The CDR3 sequence is CSASGSGAVYGYTF. In DNA form, the CDR3 reads TGCAGTGCTAGTGGTTCGGGGGCGGTCTATGGCTACACCTTC.

The table lists this clone with a count of one. This chain uses TRBV21-1 with TRBJ2-6; the table's D call, TRBD1, has no DNA check behind it. TRBV21-1 constitutes a pseudogene. CDR3 size: 16 residues. The CDR3 loop reads CASSKPRPSGANVPTF. In DNA, the CDR3 is TGTGCCAGCAGCAAACCACGCCCCTCTGGGGCCAACGTCCCGACTTTC.

The rearrangement joins TRBV7-8 to TRBJ1-2; 8 bases are a match to TRBD1. The CDR3 sequence is 13 residues long. V lost 6 bases, J lost 6 bases, and 6 bases stayed unmatched. The germline gives CDR1 SGHVS, CDR2 FQNEAQ. CDR3 DNA sequence: TGTGCCAGCAGAGAGACAGGGGAGAATGGCTACACCTTC. It encodes CASRETGENGYTF.

The V gene is TRBV10-1, the J gene TRBJ1-1; weak D call: TRBD1 (5 bases). Between the trimmed V and J ends, which lost 6 bases and 4 bases, there was a span of 12 bases. The germline CDR1 and CDR2 sequences are WNHNN and SYGVQD (reference sequence). CDR3 length equals 13 residues. CDR3 residues: CASRATVGTEAFF. Here the CDR3 DNA reads TGCGCCAGCAGAGCGACAGTTGGCACTGAAGCTTTCTTT.